The 13 T cell receptor beta chains below come from one sample, sequenced in a study of blood T cell repertoires in COVID-19. Data came from immunoSEQ multiplex PCR; TCRdb stores just in-frame clones and leaves some out. The sample consists of some 130,000 clones, 80% to 90% of them appearing once. The sequencing input was PBMCs or T cells enriched from blood (not recorded which). These TCRs come from a woman aged 45-60 years who had recovered from COVID-19.

DNA of the CDR3: TGCGCCAGCAGTGAAGGAGGGTTTGGCAATGAGCAGTTCTTC. Encoded protein: CASSEGGFGNEQFF. The chain joins TRBV10-2 to TRBJ2-1, with D maybe TRBD2 (6 bases). The germline CDR1 and CDR2 sequences are WSHSY and SAAADI. The CDR3 has 14 amino acids. Trimming stripped 3 bases from V and 6 bases from J, with 12 bases between.

The gene calls are TRBV12-3 or TRBV12-4 and TRBJ2-7, with D maybe TRBD2 (5 bases). This CDR3 contains 12 residues. Trimming took off 5 bases at V and 5 bases at J, with 10 bases between the two ends. CDR3 amino acids: CASSGLGDEQYF. CDR3 DNA: TGTGCCAGCAGTGGCCTCGGGGACGAGCAGTACTTC.

The chain uses TRBV7-6 and TRBJ2-7, with 11 bases that match TRBD1. This CDR3 comprises 15 residues. J gave up 2 bases and V 5 bases, and 5 bases lay outside the gene matches. Germline CDR1 reads SGHVS; CDR2 reads FNYEAQ. This chain's CDR3 is CASSPGTGGAYEQYF. The CDR3 DNA reads TGTGCCAGCAGCCCCGGGACAGGGGGGGCCTACGAGCAGTACTTC. The variable domain in full, with the rest retrieved from reference TRBV7-6 and TRBJ2-7, is GAGVSQSPRYKVTKRGQDVALRCDPISGHVSLYWYRQALGQGPEFLTYFNYEAQQDKSGLPNDRFSAERPEGSISTLTIQRTEQRDSAMYRCASSPGTGGAYEQYFGPGTRLTVT.

The V and J genes are TRBV4-2 and TRBJ1-2; D is possibly TRBD1 (6 bases). The V gene's germline CDR1 is LGHNA and CDR2 YNFKEQ. The CDR3 extends over 13 amino acids. V lost 1 base to trimming and J lost 8 bases, with 11 bases between them. CDR3 in DNA: TGTGCCAGCAGCCAAGGGGCAGGGGCGGGCTACACCTTC. It is translated as CASSQGAGAGYTF.

CDR3 region: CASSQGQGASPLNTEAFF. As DNA, the CDR3 is TGTGCCAGCAGCCAAGGACAGGGGGCCTCTCCCTTGAACACTGAAGCTTTCTTT. The J gene is TRBJ1-1, the V gene TRBV3-1 (or the pseudogene TRBV3-2); 10 nucleotides align to TRBD1. The trim removed 1 base at V and 0 bases at J, leaving 8 bases unmatched. The length of the CDR3 is 18 residues. Germline loops: CDR1 LGHDT, CDR2 YNNKEL (reference sequence).

The chain is built from TRBV29-1 and TRBJ2-1; TRBD1 is a possible D gene (6 bases). This CDR3 is 14 amino acids long. V lost 3 bases to trimming and J lost 5 bases, with 14 bases between them. Germline CDR1 SQVTM, CDR2 ANQGSEA. CDR3 region: CSVEGAPRNNEQFF. DNA for the CDR3: TGCAGCGTTGAGGGGGCCCCACGGAACAATGAGCAGTTCTTC.

The gene calls are TRBV12-5 and TRBJ1-2; no reliable D call. V lost 1 base and J 6 bases, leaving 15 bases between the germline ends. Germline V lookup: CDR1 LGHNT, CDR2 FRNRAP. This CDR3 is 15 amino acids long. Here the CDR3 reads CASGLGRGGWDGYTF. CDR3 coding DNA: TGTGCTAGTGGTTTGGGGAGAGGAGGGTGGGATGGCTACACCTTC.

The chain uses TRBV12-3 or TRBV12-4 and TRBJ1-1, with a tentative D call TRBD1 (6 bases). V dropped 6 bases and J dropped 7 bases, with 15 bases sitting between them. The CDR3 sequence is 13 residues long. CDR3 sequence reads: CASSPRTASEAFF. The CDR3 DNA follows: TGTGCCAGCAGCCCTCGGACAGCCAGTGAAGCTTTCTTT.

The CDR3 loop reads CASSGAPGQLAYEQYF. In nucleotides, the CDR3 is TGTGCCAGCAGCGGCGCCCCGGGACAGTTAGCCTACGAGCAGTACTTC. The genes are TRBV9 and TRBJ2-7; 7 bases fit TRBD1. CDR1 is SGDLS, CDR2 YYNGEE, per germline. The CDR3 is made up of 16 amino acids. V gave up 3 bases and J gave up 2 bases; unmatched junction bases: 11.

In its sample, this clone was seen once. The J gene is TRBJ1-2, the V gene TRBV12-3 or TRBV12-4; 8 nucleotides line up with TRBD1. This CDR3 contains 13 residues. The ends lost 6 bases at V and 6 bases at J; junction bases unmatched: 6. The CDR3 sequence is CASSLTGVHGYTF. CDR3 sequence (DNA): TGTGCCAGCAGCTTGACAGGGGTCCATGGCTACACCTTC.

The chain has TRBV18 and TRBJ1-5; 8 nucleotides align to TRBD1. Per the germline V gene, CDR1 is KGHSH and CDR2 is LQKENI. This CDR3 contains 18 residues. V was pared by 3 bases and J by 7 bases, with 17 bases of the junction left unmatched. CDR3 DNA: TGTGCCAGCTCACCTTCCGATGGGAACAGGGGGAAAGGGCAGCCCCAGCATTTT. Translating gives CASSPSDGNRGKGQPQHF.

The CDR3 sequence: CASSLGVENTIYF. The CDR3 nucleotides read TGTGCCAGCAGCTTAGGAGTCGAAAACACCATATATTTT. The J gene is TRBJ1-3, the V gene TRBV11-3, with D unclear. Germline V gene lookup returns CDR1 SGHNT and CDR2 YENEEA. Trimming removed 1 base from V and 6 bases from J, with 7 bases in between. The CDR3 is 13 amino acids.

This chain joins TRBV7-2 and TRBJ2-7; 8 nucleotides align to TRBD1. The CDR3 has 17 residues. The germline V gene has CDR1 SGHTA and CDR2 FQGNSA. Trimming cost V 1 base and J 4 bases; bases outside gene matches: 12. This CDR3 is CASSLGPGTGGIYEQYF. The CDR3 DNA follows: TGTGCCAGCAGCTTAGGCCCAGGAACAGGGGGAATTTACGAGCAGTACTTC.